Each of the 14 T cell receptor beta chains below was sequenced from the same sample in a study of vaccination and CD4 T cells after COVID-19. Treatment specified: roughly nine-day PBMC culture with coronavirus spike peptide pools or control peptides (ViraFEST assay). Their cognate antigens are unknown. The study sequenced cultured CD4+ T cell DNA using the Oncomine TCR Beta short-read assay. In TCRdb, the PCR reads were re-called with MiXCR into one record per CDR3 protein. The sample gives about 18,000 distinct CDR3 sequences, approximately 63% of which show up once; around 5.1% is in the top ten. Sequencing was carried out using CD4+ T cells from blood, cultured in vitro. The receptor source for this set is a human donor who had recovered from COVID-19.

This clonotype was counted between two and nine times. The chain joins TRBV15 to TRBJ2-3; a possible D gene is TRBD2 (5 bases). The germline CDR1 and CDR2 sequences are LNHNV and YYDKDF (reference sequence). V lost 7 bases and J lost 6, with 14 bases in between. CDR3 length: 13 residues. CDR3 bases: TGTGCCACCAAGCGGTTCCAGGCGGATACGCAGTATTTT. This encodes CATKRFQADTQYF.

The gene calls are TRBV23-1 and TRBJ1-3; 8 bases match TRBD1. TRBV23-1 is known as an ORF, though its function is uncertain. The CDR3 totals 17 residues. The ends lost 4 bases at V and 3 bases at J; junction bases unmatched: 11. The chain's CDR3 is CASSPYPRGRGGNTIYF. For the CDR3, the DNA is TGCGCCAGCAGTCCTTACCCCAGGGGGCGAGGTGGAAACACCATATATTTT.

The chain carries TRBV7-8 and TRBJ1-5; D perhaps matches TRBD1 (5 bases). The CDR3 length is 16 residues. Looked up from germline, CDR1 is SGHVS and CDR2 is FQNEAQ. The V end was cut by 8 bases, the J end by 6 bases, with 23 bases between. DNA for the CDR3: TGTGCCAGCCCGACCGACAGACTAAATTCGGGTCAGCCCCAGCATTTT. Residues: CASPTDRLNSGQPQHF.

V and J are TRBV6-1 and TRBJ1-6; D not certain. The CDR3 runs 14 residues. The germline V and J ends were trimmed by 8 bases and 6 bases, with 14 bases remaining between them. From germline, CDR1 is MNHNS and CDR2 SASEGT. The CDR3 nucleotides are TGTGCCAGCTCAGATCGCAGGCTTAATTCACCCCTCCACTTT. It encodes CASSDRRLNSPLHF.

The chain couples TRBV27 to TRBJ1-6; no clear D. V lost 3 bases and J 6 bases, leaving 12 bases between the germline ends. The CDR3 is 15 amino acids. Looked up from germline, CDR1 is MNHEY and CDR2 is SMNVEV (reference sequence). The CDR3 DNA is TGTGCCAGCAGTTTTCGAGGTGCGCGTAATTCACCCCTCCACTTT. This gives the protein CASSFRGARNSPLHF.

The V gene is TRBV15, the J gene TRBJ2-7; 9 bases align to TRBD2. In germline, CDR1 is LNHNV, CDR2 YYDKDF (reference sequence). The ends lost 4 bases at V and 3 bases at J; junction bases unmatched: 7. This CDR3 has 15 amino acids. The CDR3 bases are TGTGCCACCAGCACTCGGACTAGCGCAATCTACGAGCAGTACTTC. This gives the protein CATSTRTSAIYEQYF.

This chain uses TRBV24-1 with TRBJ2-2; 11 nucleotides align to TRBD2. CDR1 and CDR2 (germline): KGHDR, SFDVKD. The CDR3 covers 19 residues. V gave up 2 bases and J gave up 0 bases; unmatched junction bases: 7. CDR3 residues: CATSDSPGTSGTNTGELFF. In nucleotides, the CDR3 is TGTGCCACCAGTGATTCCCCGGGGACTAGCGGCACGAACACCGGGGAGCTGTTTTTT.

This clonotype was found once. V gene TRBV20-1 combines with J gene TRBJ1-2, with D tentatively TRBD1 (6 bases). Germline lookup yields CDR1 DFQATT and CDR2 SNEGSKA (reference sequence). This CDR3 region has 16 residues. Trimming stripped 0 bases from V and 4 bases from J, with 18 bases between. The CDR3 protein is CSARDESWGASYGYTF. In DNA form, the CDR3 reads TGCAGTGCTAGAGATGAGTCTTGGGGGGCGAGCTATGGCTACACCTTC.

This chain connects TRBV19 to TRBJ2-3; 9 positions match TRBD1. CDR3 length: 15 residues. Germline loops: CDR1 LNHDA, CDR2 SQIVND (reference sequence). V trimming: 4 bases; J trimming: 1 base; junction bases outside the gene matches: 3. DNA for the CDR3: TGTGCCAGTAGTAAACGGGACAGGGGCACAGATACGCAGTATTTT. Its protein is CASSKRDRGTDTQYF.

The rearrangement uses TRBV21-1 and TRBJ2-3; TRBD1 is the table's D call and was not checked against the DNA. TRBV21-1 is a known pseudogene. The CDR3 is made up of 15 amino acids. The CDR3, as DNA: TGTGCCAGCAGCAAAAAGACAGGGGGCACAGATACGCAGTATTTT. Encoded protein: CASSKKTGGTDTQYF.

The V gene is TRBV30, the J gene TRBJ1-2; D gene unclear. The CDR3 has 15 amino acids. Germline CDR1 is GTSNPN and CDR2 is SVGIG (reference sequence). The V end was cut by 0 bases, the J end by 4 bases, with 15 bases between. The CDR3 DNA reads TGTGCCTGGAGTGTTGGTTTGGCGGACCTCTATGGCTACACCTTC. It yields the protein CAWSVGLADLYGYTF.

This chain joins TRBV20-1 and TRBJ1-5; 7 nucleotides agree with TRBD1. The CDR3 extends over 16 amino acids. CDR1 and CDR2 (germline): DFQATT, SNEGSKA (reference sequence). The V segment lost 4 bases and the J segment 2 bases; nucleotides outside the gene matches: 11. The CDR3 region is CSAKKQGKLGNQPQHF. The CDR3, as DNA: TGCAGTGCTAAGAAACAGGGGAAATTGGGCAATCAGCCCCAGCATTTT.

This chain connects TRBV9 to TRBJ1-1, with D hard to call. The V gene's germline CDR1 is SGDLS and CDR2 YYNGEE. The CDR3 totals 13 residues. Trimming cost V 0 bases and J 5 bases, with 8 bases left between them. The DNA for the CDR3 is TGTGCCAGCAGCGTAGCCCCACATACTGAAGCTTTCTTT. This translates into CASSVAPHTEAFF.

This CDR3 is CASSKDRVTGCVTQYF. The CDR3 DNA reads TGTGCCAGCAGCAAAGACCGAGTGACGGGTTGTGTTACGCAGTATTTT. The gene calls are TRBV21-1 and TRBJ2-3. TRBV21-1 is a recognized pseudogene. The CDR3 contains 16 residues.